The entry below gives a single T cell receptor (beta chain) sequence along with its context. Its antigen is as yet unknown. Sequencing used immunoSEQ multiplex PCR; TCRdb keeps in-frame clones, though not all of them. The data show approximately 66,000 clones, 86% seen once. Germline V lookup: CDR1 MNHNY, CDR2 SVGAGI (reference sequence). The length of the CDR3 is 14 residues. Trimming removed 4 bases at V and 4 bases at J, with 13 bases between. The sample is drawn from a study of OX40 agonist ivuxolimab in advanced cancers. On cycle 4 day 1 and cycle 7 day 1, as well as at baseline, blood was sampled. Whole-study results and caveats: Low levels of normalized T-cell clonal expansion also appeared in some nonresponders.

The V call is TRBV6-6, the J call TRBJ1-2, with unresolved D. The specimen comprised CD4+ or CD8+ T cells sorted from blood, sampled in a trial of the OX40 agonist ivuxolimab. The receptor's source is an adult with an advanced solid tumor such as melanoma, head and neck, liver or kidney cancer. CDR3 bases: TGTGCCAGCAGTTCTAAAGGGATCAGCTATGGCTACACCTTC. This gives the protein CASSSKGISYGYTF.